This T cell receptor (beta chain) was documented in a study of blood T cell repertoires in COVID-19. Sequencing was performed with immunoSEQ multiplex PCR; in TCRdb, only in-frame clones are kept and a portion is missing. The table includes under 300,000 clones, about nine tenths detected once. CDR3 length equals 11 residues. Looked up from germline, CDR1 is WNHNN and CDR2 is SYGVQD (reference sequence). This clonotype was sampled from a woman aged 18 to 35 who had recovered from COVID-19. The chain combines TRBV10-1 with TRBJ2-7, with 7 nucleotides matching TRBD1. Sequencing used PBMCs or T cells enriched from blood (not recorded which). This CDR3 is CGTGTDYEQYF. The CDR3 DNA reads TGCGGGACAGGAACCGACTACGAGCAGTACTTC.